This T cell receptor beta chain was identified in a study of blood T cell repertoires in COVID-19. At the level of the study: Italy, Spain and the United States were the sources of the convalescent and acute COVID-19 samples. Sample material is recorded as cDNA or gDNA derived from T cells, B-cell-depleted T cells, or PBMCs.

The germline V and J ends were trimmed by 2 bases and 1 base, with 11 bases remaining between them. Germline V gene sequence: CDR1 MDHEN, CDR2 SYDVKM. CDR3 length: 15 residues. As handled by the study authors: Amplification of reference gene primers provided the estimated nucleated cell counts. TCRdb's copy holds only in-frame clones and misses some; the assay was immunoSEQ multiplex PCR. That table furnishes V, J and clone size, whereas the DNA furnished D and trimming. The sample consists of fewer than 120,000 clones, more than 75% of them appearing once. This clone was found once. This receptor was taken from a woman aged 45-60 years with acute or convalescent COVID-19. This chain joins TRBV28 and TRBJ1-1; D unclear. Sequencing used peripheral blood. The CDR3 reads CASSLAGSGNTEAFF. The DNA for the CDR3 is TGTGCCAGCAGTTTAGCGGGATCTGGGAACACTGAAGCTTTCTTT.